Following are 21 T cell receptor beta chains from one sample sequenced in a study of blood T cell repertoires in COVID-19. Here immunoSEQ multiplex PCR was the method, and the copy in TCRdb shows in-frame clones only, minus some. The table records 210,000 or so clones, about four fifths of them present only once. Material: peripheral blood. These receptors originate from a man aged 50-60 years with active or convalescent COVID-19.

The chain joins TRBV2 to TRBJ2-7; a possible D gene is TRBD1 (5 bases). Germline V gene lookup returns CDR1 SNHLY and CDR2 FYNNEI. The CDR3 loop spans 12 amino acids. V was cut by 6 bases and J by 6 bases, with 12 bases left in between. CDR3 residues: CASSRQGGEQYF. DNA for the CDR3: TGTGCCAGCAGCCGCCAGGGCGGCGAGCAGTACTTC.

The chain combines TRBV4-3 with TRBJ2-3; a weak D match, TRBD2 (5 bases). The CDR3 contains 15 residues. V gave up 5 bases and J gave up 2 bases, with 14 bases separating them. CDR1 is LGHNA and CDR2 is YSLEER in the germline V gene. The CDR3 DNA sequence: TGCGCCAGCAGCTCCGAGGGAGCCTACACAGATACGCAGTATTTT. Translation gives CASSSEGAYTDTQYF.

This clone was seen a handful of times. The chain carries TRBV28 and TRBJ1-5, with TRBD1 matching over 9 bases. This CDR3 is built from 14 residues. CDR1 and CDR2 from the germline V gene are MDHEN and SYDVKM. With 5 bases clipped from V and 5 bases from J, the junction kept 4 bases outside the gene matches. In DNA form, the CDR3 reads TGTGCCAGCAGTACCGGGACAGGGCATCAGCCCCAGCATTTT. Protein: CASSTGTGHQPQHF. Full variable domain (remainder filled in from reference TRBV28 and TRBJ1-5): DVKVTQSSRYLVKRTGEKVFLECVQDMDHENMFWYRQDPGLGLRLIYFSYDVKMKEKGDIPEGYSVSREKKERFSLILESASTNQTSMYLCASSTGTGHQPQHFGDGTRLSIL.

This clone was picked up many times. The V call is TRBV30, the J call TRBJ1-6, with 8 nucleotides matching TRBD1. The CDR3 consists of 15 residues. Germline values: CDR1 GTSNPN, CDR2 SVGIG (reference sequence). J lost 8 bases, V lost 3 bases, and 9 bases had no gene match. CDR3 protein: CAWRRPDREHSPLHF. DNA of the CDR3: TGTGCCTGGAGGAGGCCGGACAGGGAGCATTCACCCCTCCACTTT.

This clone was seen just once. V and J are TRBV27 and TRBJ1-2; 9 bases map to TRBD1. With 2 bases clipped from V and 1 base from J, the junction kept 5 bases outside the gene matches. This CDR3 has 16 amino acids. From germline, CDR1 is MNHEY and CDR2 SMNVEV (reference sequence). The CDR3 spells CASSLNRGRDNYGYTF. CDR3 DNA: TGTGCCAGCAGTTTAAACAGGGGGCGCGATAACTATGGCTACACCTTC.

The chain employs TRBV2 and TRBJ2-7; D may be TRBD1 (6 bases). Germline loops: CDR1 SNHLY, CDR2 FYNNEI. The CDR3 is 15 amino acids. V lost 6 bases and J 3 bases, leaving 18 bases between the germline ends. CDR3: CASSPRGPPDYEQYF. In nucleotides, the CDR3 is TGTGCCAGCAGCCCCAGGGGACCCCCGGACTACGAGCAGTACTTC.

The CDR3 nucleotides read TGTGCCAGCAGGATGACGGGGAGCTCCTACGAGCAGTACTTC. It codes for CASRMTGSSYEQYF. The chain links TRBV2 to TRBJ2-7; D is perhaps TRBD2 (5 bases). The CDR3 is made up of 14 amino acids. CDR1 and CDR2 from the germline V gene are SNHLY and FYNNEI. Trimming took 6 bases from V and 0 from J, leaving 12 bases between them.

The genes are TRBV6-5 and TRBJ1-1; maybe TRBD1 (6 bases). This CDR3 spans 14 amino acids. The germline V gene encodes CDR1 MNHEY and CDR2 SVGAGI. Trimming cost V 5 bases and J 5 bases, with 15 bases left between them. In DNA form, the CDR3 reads TGTGCCAGCAGTCGGGAGGGGGAGGGGACTGAAGCTTTCTTT. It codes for CASSREGEGTEAFF.

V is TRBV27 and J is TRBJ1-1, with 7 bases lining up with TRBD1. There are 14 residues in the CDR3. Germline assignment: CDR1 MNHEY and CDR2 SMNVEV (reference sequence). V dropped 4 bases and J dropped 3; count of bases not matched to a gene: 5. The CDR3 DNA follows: TGTGCCAGCAGTTCCCCAGGGGGACACACTGAAGCTTTCTTT. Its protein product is CASSSPGGHTEAFF.

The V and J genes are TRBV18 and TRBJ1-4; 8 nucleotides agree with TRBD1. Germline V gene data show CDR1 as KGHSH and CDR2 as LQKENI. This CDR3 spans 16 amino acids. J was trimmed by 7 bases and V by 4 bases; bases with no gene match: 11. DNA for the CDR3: TGTGCCAGCTCACTGTTTTCCGACAGGGGCGTTGAAAAACTGTTTTTT. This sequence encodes CASSLFSDRGVEKLFF.

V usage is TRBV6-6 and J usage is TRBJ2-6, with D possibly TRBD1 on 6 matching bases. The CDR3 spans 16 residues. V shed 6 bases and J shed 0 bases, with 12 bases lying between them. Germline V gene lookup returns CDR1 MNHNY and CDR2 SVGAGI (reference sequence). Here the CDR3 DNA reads TGTGCCAGCAGGCAACAGGGATCCTCTGGGGCCAACGTCCTGACTTTC. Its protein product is CASRQQGSSGANVLTF.

CDR3 amino acids: CASSRQGGEQFF. CDR3 in DNA: TGCGCCAGCAGTAGACAGGGTGGGGAGCAGTTCTTC. The rearrangement links TRBV10-2 to TRBJ2-1; 7 nucleotides match TRBD1. Per the germline V gene, CDR1 is WSHSY and CDR2 is SAAADI. The CDR3 consists of 12 residues. V trimming: 5 bases; J trimming: 10 bases; junction bases outside the gene matches: 5.

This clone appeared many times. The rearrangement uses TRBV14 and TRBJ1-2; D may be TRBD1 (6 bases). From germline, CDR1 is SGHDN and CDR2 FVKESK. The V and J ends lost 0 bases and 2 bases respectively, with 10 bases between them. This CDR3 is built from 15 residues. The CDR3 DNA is TGTGCCAGCAGCCAAGACGCTACAGGGAACTATGGCTACACCTTC. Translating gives CASSQDATGNYGYTF.

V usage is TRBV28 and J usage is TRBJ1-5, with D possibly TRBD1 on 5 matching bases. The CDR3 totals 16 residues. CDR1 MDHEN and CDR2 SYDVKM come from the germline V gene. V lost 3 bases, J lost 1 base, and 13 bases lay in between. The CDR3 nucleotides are TGTGCCAGCAGTTTGCGCTACAGGTCAAGCAATCAGCCCCAGCATTTT. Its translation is CASSLRYRSSNQPQHF.

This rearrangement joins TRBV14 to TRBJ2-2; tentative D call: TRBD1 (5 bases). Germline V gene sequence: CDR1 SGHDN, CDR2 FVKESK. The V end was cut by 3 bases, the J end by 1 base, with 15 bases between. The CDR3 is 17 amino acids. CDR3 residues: CASSQGPDLWNTGELFF. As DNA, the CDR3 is TGTGCCAGCAGCCAGGGGCCAGACCTATGGAACACCGGGGAGCTGTTTTTT. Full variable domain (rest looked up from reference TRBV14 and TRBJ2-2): EAGVTQFPSHSVIEKGQTVTLRCDPISGHDNLYWYRRVMGKEIKFLLHFVKESKQDESGMPNNRFLAERTGGTYSTLKVQPAELEDSGVYFCASSQGPDLWNTGELFFGEGSRLTVL.

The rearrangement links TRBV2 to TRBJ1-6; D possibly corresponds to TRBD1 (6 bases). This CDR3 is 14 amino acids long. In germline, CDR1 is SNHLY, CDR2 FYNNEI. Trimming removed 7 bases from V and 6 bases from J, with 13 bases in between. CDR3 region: CASNPQGSNSPLHF. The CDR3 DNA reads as TGTGCCAGCAATCCCCAGGGGAGTAATTCACCCCTCCACTTT.

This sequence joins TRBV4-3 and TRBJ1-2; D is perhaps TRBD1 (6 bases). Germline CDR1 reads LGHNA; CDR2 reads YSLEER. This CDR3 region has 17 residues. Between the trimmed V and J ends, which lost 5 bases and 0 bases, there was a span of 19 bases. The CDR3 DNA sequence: TGCGCCAGCAGCATAGGCGGGGGGGCGAAAACTAACTATGGCTACACCTTC. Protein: CASSIGGGAKTNYGYTF.

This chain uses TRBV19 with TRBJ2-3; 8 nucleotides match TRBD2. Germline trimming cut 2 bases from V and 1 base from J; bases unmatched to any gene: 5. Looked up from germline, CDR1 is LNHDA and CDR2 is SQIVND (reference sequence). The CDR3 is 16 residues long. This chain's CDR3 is CASSIKAAGGTDTQYF. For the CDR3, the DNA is TGTGCCAGTAGTATAAAGGCAGCGGGGGGCACAGATACGCAGTATTTT.

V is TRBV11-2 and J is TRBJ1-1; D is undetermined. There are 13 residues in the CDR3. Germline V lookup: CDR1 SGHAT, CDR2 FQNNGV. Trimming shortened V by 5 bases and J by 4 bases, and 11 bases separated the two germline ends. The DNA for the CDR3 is TGTGCCAGCAGCCTAGGGTTCGGCACTGAAGCTTTCTTT. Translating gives CASSLGFGTEAFF.

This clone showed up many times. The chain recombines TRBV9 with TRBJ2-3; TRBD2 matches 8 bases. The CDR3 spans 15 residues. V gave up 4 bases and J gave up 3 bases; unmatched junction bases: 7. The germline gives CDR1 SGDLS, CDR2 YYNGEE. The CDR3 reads CASSPSGQLTDTQYF. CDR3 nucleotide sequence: TGTGCCAGCAGCCCTAGCGGGCAGCTTACAGATACGCAGTATTTT.

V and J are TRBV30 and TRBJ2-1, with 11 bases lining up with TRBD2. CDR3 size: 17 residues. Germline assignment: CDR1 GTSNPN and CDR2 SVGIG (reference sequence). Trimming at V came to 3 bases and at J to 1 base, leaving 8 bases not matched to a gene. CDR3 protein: CAWRGTSGSISYNEQFF. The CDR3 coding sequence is TGTGCCTGGAGAGGTACTAGCGGGAGTATTTCCTACAATGAGCAGTTCTTC.